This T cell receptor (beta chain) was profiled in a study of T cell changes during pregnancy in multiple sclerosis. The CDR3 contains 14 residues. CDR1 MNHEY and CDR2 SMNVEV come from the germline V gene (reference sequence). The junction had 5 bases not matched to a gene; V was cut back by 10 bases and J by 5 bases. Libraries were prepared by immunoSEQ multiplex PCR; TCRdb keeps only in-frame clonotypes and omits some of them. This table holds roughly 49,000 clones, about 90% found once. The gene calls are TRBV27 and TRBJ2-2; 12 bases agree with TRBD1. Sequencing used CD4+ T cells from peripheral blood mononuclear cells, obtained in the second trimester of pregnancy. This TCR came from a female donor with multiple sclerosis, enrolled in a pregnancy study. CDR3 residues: CATGTGGRTGELFF. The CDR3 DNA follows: TGTGCCACCGGGACAGGGGGCCGGACCGGGGAGCTGTTTTTT.